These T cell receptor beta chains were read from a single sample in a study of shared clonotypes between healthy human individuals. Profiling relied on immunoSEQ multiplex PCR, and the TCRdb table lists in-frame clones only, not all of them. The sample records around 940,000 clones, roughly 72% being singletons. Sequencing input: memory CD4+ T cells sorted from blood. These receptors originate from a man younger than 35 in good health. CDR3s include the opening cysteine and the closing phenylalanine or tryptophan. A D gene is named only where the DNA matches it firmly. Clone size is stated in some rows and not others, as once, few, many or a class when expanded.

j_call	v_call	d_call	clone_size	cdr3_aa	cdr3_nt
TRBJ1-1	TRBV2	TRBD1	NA	CASREDRLNTEAFF	TGTGCCAGCAGAGAGGACAGGCTTAACACTGAAGCTTTCTTT
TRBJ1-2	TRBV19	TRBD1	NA	CASSQDREVYGYTF	TGTGCCAGTAGCCAGGACAGGGAGGTATATGGCTACACCTTC
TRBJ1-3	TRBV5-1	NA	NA	CASSIDRPGSSGNTIYF	TGCGCCAGCAGCATCGACCGTCCGGGGAGCTCTGGAAACACCATATATTTT
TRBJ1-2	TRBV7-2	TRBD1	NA	CASSLGGRVGYTF	TGTGCCAGCAGTCTAGGGGGCAGGGTTGGCTACACCTTC
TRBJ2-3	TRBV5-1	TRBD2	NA	CASSGETSGVTDTQYF	TGCGCCAGCAGCGGGGAGACTAGCGGGGTTACAGATACGCAGTATTTT
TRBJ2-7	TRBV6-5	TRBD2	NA	CASSYRSRGAYEQYF	TGTGCCAGCAGTTACCGCAGCCGGGGGGCCTACGAGCAGTACTTC
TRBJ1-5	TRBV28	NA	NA	CASSLDRINQPQHF	TGTGCCAGCAGTTTAGACAGGATAAATCAGCCCCAGCATTTT
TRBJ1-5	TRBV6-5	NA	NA	CASSTTSRQPQHF	TGTGCCAGCAGTACAACATCGAGGCAGCCCCAGCATTTT
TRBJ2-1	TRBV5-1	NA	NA	CASSYHNEQFF	TGCGCCAGCAGCTACCACAATGAGCAGTTCTTC
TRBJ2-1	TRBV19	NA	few	CASSAGTFPEYNEQFF	TGTGCCAGTAGCGCCGGGACTTTCCCCGAATACAATGAGCAGTTCTTC
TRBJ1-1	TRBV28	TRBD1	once	CASSPWTGLNTEAFF	TGTGCCAGCAGCCCGTGGACAGGATTGAACACTGAAGCTTTCTTT
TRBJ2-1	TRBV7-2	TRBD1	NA	CASSYRDSYNEQFF	TGTGCCAGCAGCTACCGGGACAGCTACAATGAGCAGTTCTTC
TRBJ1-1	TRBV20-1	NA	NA	CSARGYTEAFF	TGCAGTGCTAGGGGGTACACTGAAGCTTTCTTT
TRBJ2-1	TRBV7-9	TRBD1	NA	CASRVSGGSQFF	TGTGCCAGCAGGGTCTCAGGGGGCTCACAGTTCTTC
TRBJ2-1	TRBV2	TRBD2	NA	CASSEPGLATYNEQFF	TGTGCCAGCAGTGAACCAGGACTAGCCACATACAATGAGCAGTTCTTC
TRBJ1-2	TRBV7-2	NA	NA	CASSPSPASGGYTF	TGTGCCAGCAGCCCTTCCCCGGCCTCTGGAGGCTACACCTTC
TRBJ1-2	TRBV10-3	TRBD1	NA	CAISAATGGRLGYTF	TGTGCCATCAGTGCGGCGACAGGGGGCCGGTTGGGCTACACCTTC
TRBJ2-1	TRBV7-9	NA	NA	CASSLDGYNEQFF	TGTGCCAGCAGCTTAGACGGGTACAATGAGCAGTTCTTC
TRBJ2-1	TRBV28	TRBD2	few	CASSPSGGRYNEQFF	TGTGCCAGCAGTCCTAGCGGGGGGCGATACAATGAGCAGTTCTTC
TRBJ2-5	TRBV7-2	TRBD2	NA	CASSPPRRGGQETQYF	TGTGCCAGCAGCCCTCCACGGCGGGGGGGGCAAGAGACCCAGTACTTC
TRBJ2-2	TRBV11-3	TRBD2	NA	CASSLRTSGTGELFF	TGTGCCAGCAGCCTGCGGACTAGCGGGACCGGGGAGCTGTTTTTT
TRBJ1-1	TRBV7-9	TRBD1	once	CASSLGTGVAFF	TGTGCCAGCAGCTTAGGGACAGGGGTCGCTTTCTTT
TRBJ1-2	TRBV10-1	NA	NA	CAIRQVEDYGYTF	TGCGCCATCAGACAGGTGGAAGACTATGGCTACACCTTC
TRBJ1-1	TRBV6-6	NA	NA	CASSLGSGNTEAFF	TGTGCCAGCAGCTTGGGTAGCGGGAACACTGAAGCTTTCTTT
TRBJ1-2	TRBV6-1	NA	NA	CASSESLGGYTF	TGTGCCAGCAGTGAATCCCTTGGAGGCTACACCTTC
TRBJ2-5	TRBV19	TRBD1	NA	CASSTGQGVLETQYF	TGTGCCAGTAGTACCGGACAGGGGGTGTTAGAGACCCAGTACTTC
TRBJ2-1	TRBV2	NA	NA	CASSEGRGSNEQFF	TGTGCCAGCAGTGAGGGGCGGGGAAGCAATGAGCAGTTCTTC
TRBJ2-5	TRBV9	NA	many	CASSLRSGDVVETQYF	TGTGCCAGCTCACTTCGCTCCGGGGATGTGGTGGAGACCCAGTACTTC
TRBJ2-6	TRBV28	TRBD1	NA	CGIQGGANVLTF	TGTGGCATACAGGGGGGAGCCAACGTCCTGACTTTC
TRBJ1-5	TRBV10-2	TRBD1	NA	CASSSPGQGGSGNQPQHF	TGCGCCAGCAGCAGTCCGGGACAGGGAGGTTCGGGCAATCAGCCCCAGCATTTT
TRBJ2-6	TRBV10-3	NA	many	CAISEKARATGTGANVLTF	TGTGCCATCAGTGAGAAGGCGCGTGCGACGGGGACTGGGGCCAACGTCCTGACTTTC
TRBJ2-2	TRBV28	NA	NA	CASSPPKGMNTGELFF	TGTGCCAGCAGCCCCCCGAAGGGAATGAACACCGGGGAGCTGTTTTTT
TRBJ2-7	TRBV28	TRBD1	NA	CASSLKTGRPYEQYF	TGTGCCAGCAGTCTTAAGACAGGGCGGCCCTACGAGCAGTACTTC
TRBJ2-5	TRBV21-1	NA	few	CASSKPISTGELGTQYF	TGTGCCAGCAGCAAACCCATCTCGACAGGGGAATTGGGGACCCAGTACTTC
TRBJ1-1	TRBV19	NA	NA	CASSRREGRTEAFF	TGTGCCAGTAGCCGTCGGGAGGGGCGGACTGAAGCTTTCTTT
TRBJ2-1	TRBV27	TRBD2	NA	CASCWTSNIGEQFF	TGTGCCAGCTGCTGGACTAGTAATATCGGGGAGCAGTTCTTC
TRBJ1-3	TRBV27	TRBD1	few	CASRPTGDRNTIYF	TGTGCCAGCAGACCTACAGGGGATCGAAACACCATATATTTT